This paragraph covers one T cell receptor (beta chain) sequence. Its matching antigen is unknown. Isolated per sample were at least 7 million PBMCs. This entry is derived from a study of blood T cells in healthy people across ages. Study observations and caveats: Aged donors had fewer naive CD4+ cells and lower diversity than long-lived donors.

With a J-beta primer mix and a sample-barcoded 5' primer, a second PCR ran 7 to 11 cycles. Through a template-switch adaptor with 12 random nucleotides, each cDNA molecule received a tag. TCRdb reprocessed the 5' RACE reads with MiXCR, giving one entry per CDR3 protein. The repertoire holds about 1,400,000 distinct CDR3 sequences, 42% seen once, with roughly 7.9% in the top ten. Trimming removed 10 bases from V and 5 bases from J, with 14 bases in between. Germline CDR1 reads WNHNN; CDR2 reads SYGVQD (reference sequence). The CDR3 extends over 12 amino acids. Sample: blood. The sequence derives from a woman between 18 and 29 years old in good health. V is TRBV10-1 and J is TRBJ2-5; D gene unclear. CDR3 loop: CATPGPSETQYF. The CDR3 DNA reads TGCGCCACCCCAGGACCCTCGGAGACCCAGTACTTC.